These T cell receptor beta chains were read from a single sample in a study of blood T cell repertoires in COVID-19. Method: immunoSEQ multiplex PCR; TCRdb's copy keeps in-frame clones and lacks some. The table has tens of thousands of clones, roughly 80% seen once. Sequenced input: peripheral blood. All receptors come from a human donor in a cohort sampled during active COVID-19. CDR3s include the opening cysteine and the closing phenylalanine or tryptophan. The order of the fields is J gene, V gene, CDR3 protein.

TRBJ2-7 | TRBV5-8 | CASSPTGIEQYF
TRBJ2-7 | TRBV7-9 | CASSLNTPMRGEQYF
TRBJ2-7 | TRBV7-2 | CASSLGPLPSYEQYF
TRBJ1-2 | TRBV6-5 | CASSYSSGRGYTF
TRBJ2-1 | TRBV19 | CASNERGRMEQFF
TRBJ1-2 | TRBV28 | CASSLGGQDGYTF
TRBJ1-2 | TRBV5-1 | CASSLDGGNYGYTF
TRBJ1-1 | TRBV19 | CASSADRVQEAFF
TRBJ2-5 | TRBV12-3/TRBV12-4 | CASREQGKETQYF
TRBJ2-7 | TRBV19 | CASSGLSGGGRHEQYF
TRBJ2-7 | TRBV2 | CASSEDRVGSAEQYF
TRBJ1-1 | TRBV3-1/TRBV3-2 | CASSQLDRVTEAFF
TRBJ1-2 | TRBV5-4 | CASSSPGRESYTF
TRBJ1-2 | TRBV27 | CASSLNRESRGYTF
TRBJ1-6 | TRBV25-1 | CASSLQGFDSPLHF
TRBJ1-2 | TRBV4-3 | CASSQDDRSGYTF
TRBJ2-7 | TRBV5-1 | CASSYDRSSYEQYF
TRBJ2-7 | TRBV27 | CASSFEGAYEQYF
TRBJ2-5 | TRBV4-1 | CASSLRLAGGHEETQYF
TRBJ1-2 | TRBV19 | CASSRDREIGGYTF
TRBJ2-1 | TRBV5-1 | CASSLNQGSYNEQFF
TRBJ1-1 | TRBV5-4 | CASSTGQGNTEAFF
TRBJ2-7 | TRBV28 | CASRRPGTRIYEQYF
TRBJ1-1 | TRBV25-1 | CASRKPGLTNEAFF
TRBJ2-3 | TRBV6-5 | CASRSSEKKADTQYF
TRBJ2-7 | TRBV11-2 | CAIRDSYEQYF
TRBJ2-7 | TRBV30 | CAWDQGTNEQYF
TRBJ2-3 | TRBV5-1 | CASSLAGGDTQYF
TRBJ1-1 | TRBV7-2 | CASSWRVNTEAFF
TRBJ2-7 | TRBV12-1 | CASSSWTGAYEQYF
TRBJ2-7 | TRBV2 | CASSGTGTGAYEQYF
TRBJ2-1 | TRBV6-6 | CASSPGSGQSGSYNEQFF
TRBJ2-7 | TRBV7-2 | CASSAGLAGAGDEQYF
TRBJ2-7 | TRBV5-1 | CASSAGTGVLFAQYF
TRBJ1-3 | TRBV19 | CASTGTHGDPTGPSGNTIYF
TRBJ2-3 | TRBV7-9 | CASTGDRSTDTQYF
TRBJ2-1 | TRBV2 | CAGTGTAAYNEQFF
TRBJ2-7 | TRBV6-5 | CASRGQKQYF
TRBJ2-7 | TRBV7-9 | CASSQGVAYEQYF
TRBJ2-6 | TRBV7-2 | CASSLGRGSGANVLTF
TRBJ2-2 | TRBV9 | CASSESVTGELFF
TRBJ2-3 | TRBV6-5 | CASSYSPSGSTDTQYF
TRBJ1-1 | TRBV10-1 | CASSEARVDAFF
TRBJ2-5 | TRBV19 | CASSSQGFRRIQETQYF
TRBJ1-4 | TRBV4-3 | CASSRGQGNNEKLFF
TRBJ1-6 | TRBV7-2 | CASSHSLPGTRKNSPLHF
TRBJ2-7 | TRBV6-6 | CASIKGQGGSYEQYF
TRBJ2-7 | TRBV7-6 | CASSLETGHSYEQYF
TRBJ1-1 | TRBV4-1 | CASSQVVALGTRGTEAFF
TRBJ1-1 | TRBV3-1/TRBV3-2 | CASSPAARDTEAFF